This T cell receptor (beta chain) was sequenced during a study of blood T cell repertoires in COVID-19. Looking at the study overall: Researchers got acute and convalescent COVID-19 samples from the United States, Italy and Spain. Sample material is recorded as cDNA or gDNA derived from T cells, B-cell-depleted T cells, or PBMCs.

In the original analysis: It was from reference gene primer amplification that nucleated cell counts were estimated. Libraries were prepared by immunoSEQ multiplex PCR; TCRdb keeps only in-frame clonotypes and omits some of them. The V and J calls and the clone size are those of that table, but D and trimming were determined from the DNA. Among approximately 450,000 clones listed, 85% to 90% were seen once. With V trimmed by 4 bases and J by 5 bases, 4 bases remained unmatched. Germline V gene lookup returns CDR1 SGHRS and CDR2 YFSETQ. The CDR3 runs to 13 residues. The chain carries TRBV5-1 and TRBJ2-7; 9 bases align to TRBD1. The source material was peripheral blood. This sequence was found in a woman aged 25 to 39 with acute or convalescent COVID-19. The CDR3 sequence: CASSMTGGDEQYF. CDR3 in DNA: TGCGCCAGCAGCATGACAGGGGGGGACGAGCAGTACTTC.